These T cell receptor beta chains were read from a single sample in a study of shared clonotypes between healthy human individuals. The assay was immunoSEQ multiplex PCR, and TCRdb's table has in-frame clones only and misses some. This sample carries approximately 810,000 clones, approximately 92% of them seen once, and the ten largest clones take 20% to 30%. Specimen: naive CD8+ T cells sorted from blood. Receptors originate from a man aged 25-40 years in good health. CDR3s leave out the opening cysteine and the closing phenylalanine or tryptophan. The order of the fields is V gene, J gene, CDR3 protein.

v_gene: TRBV10-2; j_gene: TRBJ1-1; CDR3aa: ASTESHVEAF
v_gene: TRBV5-5; j_gene: TRBJ2-1; CDR3aa: ASSLAEAHEQF
v_gene: TRBV28; j_gene: TRBJ2-1; CDR3aa: ASSLGQYNEQF
v_gene: TRBV5-1; j_gene: TRBJ2-7; CDR3aa: ASSLAWTSGSYEQY
v_gene: TRBV7-9; j_gene: TRBJ1-1; CDR3aa: ASSHRAIEAF
v_gene: TRBV7-9; j_gene: TRBJ2-1; CDR3aa: ASSLDLASNEQF
v_gene: TRBV27; j_gene: TRBJ2-7; CDR3aa: ASSPWPGLASYEQY
v_gene: TRBV27; j_gene: TRBJ2-7; CDR3aa: AARGVRYEQY
v_gene: TRBV4-1; j_gene: TRBJ2-1; CDR3aa: ASSQDLAGGSNEQF
v_gene: TRBV19; j_gene: TRBJ2-1; CDR3aa: ASSDIYEQF
v_gene: TRBV4-1; j_gene: TRBJ1-1; CDR3aa: ASSQGLAGSVNTEAF
v_gene: TRBV9; j_gene: TRBJ2-1; CDR3aa: ASSPRASGRRTDNEQF
v_gene: TRBV6-5; j_gene: TRBJ1-5; CDR3aa: ATRGASGNQPQH
v_gene: TRBV9; j_gene: TRBJ2-3; CDR3aa: ASAIGGTSTDTQY
v_gene: TRBV27; j_gene: TRBJ2-7; CDR3aa: ASSLSPQDSYEQY
v_gene: TRBV7-3; j_gene: TRBJ1-1; CDR3aa: ASSESVNTEAF
v_gene: TRBV6-6; j_gene: TRBJ2-7; CDR3aa: ASSYSAGQSYEQY
v_gene: TRBV11-2; j_gene: TRBJ1-1; CDR3aa: ASSPHSDPEAF
v_gene: TRBV7-8; j_gene: TRBJ2-3; CDR3aa: ASSHSSDTQY
v_gene: TRBV10-1; j_gene: TRBJ2-1; CDR3aa: ASSESVAGDEQF
v_gene: TRBV28; j_gene: TRBJ2-1; CDR3aa: ASSTLEEIAVKVGEQF
v_gene: TRBV7-9; j_gene: TRBJ2-7; CDR3aa: ASSQGQGEVEQY
v_gene: TRBV7-9; j_gene: TRBJ2-7; CDR3aa: ASSLDGLLEQY
v_gene: TRBV7-3; j_gene: TRBJ2-5; CDR3aa: ASSSTGPNWETQY
v_gene: TRBV4-1; j_gene: TRBJ1-1; CDR3aa: ASSQFTGTGGTEAF
v_gene: TRBV9; j_gene: TRBJ1-4; CDR3aa: ASSRAGHTNEKLF
v_gene: TRBV9; j_gene: TRBJ2-7; CDR3aa: ASSVAGGRGYEQY
v_gene: TRBV30; j_gene: TRBJ1-2; CDR3aa: AWQEPDDDGYT
v_gene: TRBV5-1; j_gene: TRBJ2-3; CDR3aa: ASNMGTSVTDTQY
v_gene: TRBV14; j_gene: TRBJ2-7; CDR3aa: ASSLLGDGTYEQY
v_gene: TRBV10-2; j_gene: TRBJ2-7; CDR3aa: ASSEGGISYEQY
v_gene: TRBV15; j_gene: TRBJ2-2; CDR3aa: ATNSGRGTGELF
v_gene: TRBV5-4; j_gene: TRBJ2-7; CDR3aa: ASRSSGSSYEQY
v_gene: TRBV7-6; j_gene: TRBJ2-7; CDR3aa: ASSLGQFYEQY
v_gene: TRBV28; j_gene: TRBJ2-1; CDR3aa: ASSFNAGEGEQF
v_gene: TRBV19; j_gene: TRBJ2-2; CDR3aa: ASSPNALEGNPGELF
v_gene: TRBV11-2; j_gene: TRBJ2-5; CDR3aa: ASSTLGDGDGTQY
v_gene: TRBV30; j_gene: TRBJ1-2; CDR3aa: AWSVPEVLHGYT
v_gene: TRBV25-1; j_gene: TRBJ2-2; CDR3aa: ASSDRVLNTGELF
v_gene: TRBV2; j_gene: TRBJ2-1; CDR3aa: ASSEDRTGQF
v_gene: TRBV18; j_gene: TRBJ1-5; CDR3aa: ASSPYPPGGSNQPQH